Listed here are 32 T cell receptor beta chains from one sample, sequenced in a study of T cells in Graves' hyperthyroidism and ophthalmopathy. TCR beta CDR3 region amplification was performed from RNA transcripts. The HTBI primer set was used in a first-round RT-PCR of the TCR CDR3. TCRdb used MiXCR to reprocess the multiplex PCR reads, holding one entry per CDR3 protein. In the table there are approximately 430,000 distinct CDR3 sequences, 15% to 19% of which are singletons. Sample: blood. Every receptor here comes from a woman aged 18 to 35 with Graves' hyperthyroidism.

This clonotype has a count of ten or more. The chain is built from TRBV2 and TRBJ1-2; 11 bases agree with TRBD1. This CDR3 has 14 amino acids. The trim removed 5 bases at V and 8 bases at J, leaving 7 bases unmatched. Germline CDR1 reads SNHLY; CDR2 reads FYNNEI. CDR3 coding DNA: TGTGCCAGCAGTAACCGGGACAGGGGGAGAGGCTACACCTTC. This codes for CASSNRDRGRGYTF.

This clonotype occurred many times. The rearrangement joins TRBV12-3 or TRBV12-4 to TRBJ2-6, with 8 bases that match TRBD1. The CDR3 has 17 amino acids. V lost 4 bases to trimming and J lost 0 bases; unmatched junction nucleotides: 5. The CDR3 protein is CASSSGTGSSGANVLTF. The CDR3 DNA is TGTGCCAGCAGTTCCGGGACAGGAAGCTCTGGGGCCAACGTCCTGACTTTC.

As for this clonotype: Relative to the germline gene, one junction end is altered; a read error may explain this. The chain recombines TRBV13 with TRBJ2-3, with D maybe TRBD1 (5 bases). Germline assignment: CDR1 PRHDT and CDR2 FYEKMQ (reference sequence). The CDR3 totals 16 residues. CDR3 nucleotide sequence: TGTGCCAGCAGCGTAGGGGTGTTGGGCGGCACAGATACGCAGTATTTT. It encodes CASSVGVLGGTDTQYF.

This clonotype was detected a few times. The chain carries TRBV10-3 and TRBJ2-7; D may be TRBD1 (5 bases). The CDR3 totals 11 residues. V lost 6 bases and J lost 3, with 6 bases in between. Looked up from germline, CDR1 is ENHRY and CDR2 is SYGVKD. The CDR3 nucleotides are TGTGCCATCAGCGACAGCTACGAGCAGTACTTC. It is translated as CAISDSYEQYF.

The V gene is TRBV24-1, the J gene TRBJ1-2, with D perhaps TRBD1 (6 bases). In germline, CDR1 is KGHDR, CDR2 SFDVKD. This CDR3 spans 15 amino acids. The V gene lost 5 bases and the J gene lost 0 bases, with 12 bases spanning the gap. The CDR3 region is CATSGRDTSNYGYTF. As DNA, the CDR3 is TGTGCCACCAGTGGCCGGGACACCTCTAACTATGGCTACACCTTC.

Ten or more counts support this clonotype. The V gene is TRBV7-9, the J gene TRBJ2-7; 9 bases are a match to TRBD2. The CDR3 has 15 residues. Trimming at V came to 3 bases and at J to 2 bases, leaving 5 bases not matched to a gene. Germline CDR1 SEHNR, CDR2 FQNEAQ (reference sequence). CDR3 in DNA: TGTGCCAGCAGCTTTAGCGGGAGCCCCCCCTACGAGCAGTACTTC. Translation gives CASSFSGSPPYEQYF.

At least ten counts were recorded for this clonotype. This chain uses TRBV5-1 with TRBJ2-3; D is possibly TRBD1 (6 bases). The CDR3 consists of 13 residues. V lost 3 bases to trimming and J lost 4 bases, with 9 bases between them. Germline lookup yields CDR1 SGHRS and CDR2 YFSETQ. For the CDR3, the DNA is TGCGCCAGCAGCTGGACAGCGCCAGATACGCAGTATTTT. This codes for CASSWTAPDTQYF.

This clonotype was recorded at least ten times. This chain links TRBV25-1 with TRBJ1-4; a possible D gene is TRBD1 (6 bases). Germline values: CDR1 MGHDK, CDR2 SYGVNS. This CDR3 is built from 16 residues. Deletions cut 1 base from V and 3 bases from J, with 12 bases between. The CDR3 reads CASSEFGGRANEKLFF. DNA of the CDR3: TGTGCCAGCAGTGAATTCGGGGGGCGGGCTAATGAAAAACTGTTTTTT. The full variable domain, rest sourced from reference TRBV25-1 and TRBJ1-4, is EADIYQTPRYLVIGTGKKITLECSQTMGHDKMYWYQQDPGMELHLIHYSYGVNSTEKGDLSSESTVSRIRTEHFPLTLESARPSHTSQYLCASSEFGGRANEKLFFGSGTQLSVL.

This clonotype has just a few counts. This rearrangement joins TRBV19 to TRBJ2-7; D is undetermined. The germline V gene encodes CDR1 LNHDA and CDR2 SQIVND (reference sequence). The CDR3 extends over 16 amino acids. With 3 bases removed from V and 6 bases from J, the gap between germline ends came to 21 bases. The CDR3 sequence is CASSMRRAGRDLEQYF. For the CDR3, the DNA is TGTGCCAGTAGTATGAGACGGGCAGGTAGGGATCTCGAGCAGTACTTC. The whole variable domain, filled in from reference TRBV19 and TRBJ2-7, reads DGGITQSPKYLFRKEGQNVTLSCEQNLNHDAMYWYRQDPGQGLRLIYYSQIVNDFQKGDIAEGYSVSREKKESFPLTVTSAQKNPTAFYLCASSMRRAGRDLEQYFGPGTRLTVT.

This clonotype was recorded at least ten times. Sequence at one end of the junction differs from germline and may be a read error. The chain joins TRBV5-1 to TRBJ2-7, with D tentatively TRBD1 (6 bases). The CDR3 is 12 amino acids. CDR1 and CDR2 (germline): SGHRS, YFSETQ. CDR3 residues: CASSLGGGEQYF. DNA for the CDR3: TGTGCCAGCAGCTTAGGGGGTGGGGAGCAGTACTTC.

V is TRBV19 and J is TRBJ2-7; 7 bases agree with TRBD1. Germline loops: CDR1 LNHDA, CDR2 SQIVND (reference sequence). The CDR3 extends over 15 amino acids. V dropped 3 bases and J dropped 4; count of bases not matched to a gene: 9. The CDR3 is CASSISGGLLYEQYF. The CDR3 DNA sequence: TGTGCCAGTAGTATCTCAGGGGGTCTTCTATACGAGCAGTACTTC.

This clonotype was recorded many times. V and J are TRBV24-1 and TRBJ2-2; 10 nucleotides match TRBD2. The germline V gene encodes CDR1 KGHDR and CDR2 SFDVKD. The CDR3 sequence is 15 residues long. The J segment lost 6 bases and the V segment lost 6 bases, leaving 6 bases of the junction unmatched. In DNA, the CDR3 is TGTGCCACCAGTACCGGGACTAGCGCTGCCGGGGAGCTGTTTTTT. Translating it yields CATSTGTSAAGELFF.

This clonotype appeared many times. The V gene is TRBV3-1, the J gene TRBJ2-7, with 10 bases lining up with TRBD2. The germline V gene encodes CDR1 LGHDT and CDR2 YNNKEL (reference sequence). The CDR3 is 16 amino acids. Trimming cost V 4 bases and J 7 bases; bases outside gene matches: 13. This chain's CDR3 is CASSRTPAGGPSEQYF. The CDR3 coding sequence is TGTGCCAGCAGCCGCACCCCAGCGGGGGGGCCGTCTGAGCAGTACTTC.

At least ten counts were recorded for this clonotype. The CDR3 loop is CASSFTSTSTYEQYF. The CDR3 coding sequence is TGTGCCAGCAGTTTCACGTCTACCAGTACCTACGAGCAGTACTTC. V usage is TRBV28 and J usage is TRBJ2-7; D is unresolved. Trimming pared 3 bases from V and 2 bases from J, leaving 14 bases between. Germline V gene sequence: CDR1 MDHEN, CDR2 SYDVKM. The CDR3 runs to 15 residues.

This clonotype occurred many times. V is TRBV29-1 and J is TRBJ2-1; D is ambiguous. The CDR3 contains 13 residues. Germline V gene lookup returns CDR1 SQVTM and CDR2 ANQGSEA. V was trimmed by 6 bases and J by 0 bases, leaving 9 bases between them. The chain's CDR3 is CSVTPSSYNEQFF. CDR3 bases: TGCAGCGTGACACCGAGCTCCTACAATGAGCAGTTCTTC.

This clonotype was recorded many times. The chain combines TRBV5-8 with TRBJ1-2; D is possibly TRBD1 (5 bases). This CDR3 has 16 amino acids. Per the germline V gene, CDR1 is SGHTS and CDR2 is YDEGEE. V shed 4 bases and J shed 3 bases, with 19 bases lying between them. The CDR3 nucleotides read TGTGCCAGCAGCCAGGACAACTCCGCCACCTACTATGGCTACACCTTC. Translated, it gives CASSQDNSATYYGYTF.

This clonotype was counted at least ten times. V is TRBV9 and J is TRBJ1-2; D is possibly TRBD1 (5 bases). In germline, CDR1 is SGDLS, CDR2 YYNGEE. There are 13 residues in the CDR3. Trimming removed 0 bases at V and 2 bases at J, with 5 bases between. The chain's CDR3 is CASSVDRNYGYTF. DNA for the CDR3: TGTGCCAGCAGCGTAGACAGGAACTATGGCTACACCTTC.

In its sample, this clonotype was seen a few times. In DNA, the CDR3 is TGCGCCAGCAGCCAAGATCACGCGGGGAGAGGCTATGGCTACACCTTC. Its translation is CASSQDHAGRGYGYTF. This chain joins TRBV4-1 and TRBJ1-2; no reliable D call. Germline assignment: CDR1 MGHRA and CDR2 YSYEKL. This CDR3 spans 16 amino acids. V was pared by 0 bases and J by 4 bases, with 15 bases between.

This clonotype was counted ten times or more. The chain joins TRBV7-3 to TRBJ1-1; D possibly corresponds to TRBD1 (5 bases). Germline CDR1 is SGHTA and CDR2 is FQGTGA. The ends were cut back, 2 bases at V and 4 bases at J, with 14 bases in the middle. CDR3 length equals 15 residues. The CDR3 nucleotides read TGTGCCAGCAGCTTATTTGGGGGAGAGAGCACTGAAGCTTTCTTT. It yields the protein CASSLFGGESTEAFF.

This clonotype was detected many times. This chain uses TRBV2 with TRBJ2-3; 10 bases map to TRBD2. Germline trimming cut 6 bases from V and 4 bases from J; bases unmatched to any gene: 7. CDR3 size: 15 residues. The V gene's germline CDR1 is SNHLY and CDR2 FYNNEI. The CDR3 DNA sequence: TGTGCCAGCAGGGGTCAGACTAGCGGGTCAGATACGCAGTATTTT. It is translated as CASRGQTSGSDTQYF.

The table lists this clonotype with many counts. J is TRBJ2-1 and V is TRBV2, with D possibly matching TRBD2 (5 bases). Germline loops: CDR1 SNHLY, CDR2 FYNNEI. V was clipped by 6 bases and J by 3 bases, with 12 bases between them. This CDR3 region has 14 residues. CDR3 in amino acids: CASRPDYFYNEQFF. Here the CDR3 DNA reads TGTGCCAGCAGGCCCGACTATTTCTACAATGAGCAGTTCTTC.

In its sample, this clonotype was seen a few times. The rearrangement joins TRBV7-9 to TRBJ2-7; 10 bases are a match to TRBD1. The V and J ends lost 2 bases and 7 bases, in that order; junction bases with no gene match: 5. The germline gives CDR1 SEHNR, CDR2 FQNEAQ (reference sequence). There are 14 residues in the CDR3. This CDR3 reads CASSLRTGGGEQYF. CDR3 nucleotides: TGTGCCAGCAGCTTACGGACAGGGGGAGGGGAGCAGTACTTC.

The V and J genes are TRBV2 and TRBJ2-7; the D gene is possibly TRBD1 (5 bases). V dropped 7 bases and J dropped 2 bases, with 12 bases sitting between them. The CDR3 spans 13 residues. Germline CDR1 is SNHLY and CDR2 is FYNNEI. The CDR3, as DNA: TGTGCCAGCAACGCGGACACCCCCTACGAGCAGTACTTC. This gives the protein CASNADTPYEQYF.

Many counts were recorded for this clonotype. J is TRBJ2-7 and V is TRBV3-1; TRBD2 aligns across 8 bases. The CDR3 length is 16 residues. Germline trimming cut 1 base from V and 3 bases from J; bases unmatched to any gene: 8. Germline V gives CDR1 LGHDT, CDR2 YNNKEL (reference sequence). This CDR3 reads CASSQGTGGGLYEQYF. DNA for the CDR3: TGTGCCAGCAGCCAAGGCACGGGGGGGGGGCTCTACGAGCAGTACTTC.

Comment on this clonotype: As the CDR3 is not closed by the conserved phenylalanine or tryptophan, this likely results from a read error. This chain connects TRBV20-1 to TRBJ2-1; TRBD1 or TRBD2 may be the D gene (6 bases each). Germline CDR1 reads DFQATT; CDR2 reads SNEGSKA (reference sequence). V shed 5 bases and J shed 0 bases, with 17 bases lying between them. The CDR3 runs to 16 residues. DNA of the CDR3: TGCAGTGCTGAGGGGCTAGAGGGGGGCTCCTACAATGAGCAGTTCCTC. Translated, it gives CSAEGLEGGSYNEQFL.

The sample holds many counts of this clonotype. The rearrangement links TRBV28 to TRBJ1-5; 8 bases are a match to TRBD1. The CDR3 runs 17 residues. Germline CDR1 reads MDHEN; CDR2 reads SYDVKM. V lost 3 bases and J lost 0; bases outside the gene matches: 7. The DNA for the CDR3 is TGTGCCAGCAGTTTCCAGGGGGCCCTTTATAGCAATCAGCCCCAGCATTTT. Its protein product is CASSFQGALYSNQPQHF.

In this sample, this clonotype turned up many times. V gene TRBV28 combines with J gene TRBJ2-3, with D tentatively TRBD2 (7 bases). Germline CDR1 is MDHEN and CDR2 is SYDVKM. V lost 6 bases and J lost 7, with 17 bases in between. The CDR3 has 14 amino acids. CDR3 residues: CASSLGGGENTQYF. Here the CDR3 DNA reads TGTGCCAGCAGCTTGGGGGGGGGCGAGAATACGCAGTATTTT.

The sample holds many counts of this clonotype. The V and J genes are TRBV11-2 and TRBJ2-3, with 13 positions matching TRBD2. CDR1 is SGHAT and CDR2 is FQNNGV in the germline V gene. Germline trimming cut 6 bases from V and 3 bases from J; bases unmatched to any gene: 3. There are 15 residues in the CDR3. DNA of the CDR3: TGTGCCAGCAGAGAGACTAGCGGGAGGACAGATACGCAGTATTTT. Encoded protein: CASRETSGRTDTQYF.

At least ten counts were recorded for this clonotype. J is TRBJ2-5 and V is TRBV6-1; tentatively, D is TRBD1 (5 bases). The CDR3 is 14 amino acids. Trimming stripped 5 bases from V and 5 bases from J, with 15 bases between. The germline CDR1 and CDR2 sequences are MNHNS and SASEGT. The CDR3 DNA is TGTGCCAGCAGTTCCTATGGGGCAAGGGAGACCCAGTACTTC. Amino acids: CASSSYGARETQYF.

This chain links TRBV6-2 or TRBV6-3 with TRBJ2-3; weak D call: TRBD2 (5 bases). From germline, CDR1 is MNHEY and CDR2 SVGEGT. V lost 11 bases and J lost 0, with 12 bases in between. This CDR3 comprises 13 residues. CDR3: CAGRRGSTDTQYF. The CDR3 bases are TGTGCCGGAAGGCGAGGGAGCACAGATACGCAGTATTTT.

This clonotype has at least ten counts. This chain links TRBV19 with TRBJ1-2; 7 nucleotides align to TRBD1. Trimming took 7 bases from V and 8 from J; bases not matched to a gene: 13. This CDR3 spans 14 amino acids. CDR1 LNHDA and CDR2 SQIVND come from the germline V gene (reference sequence). CDR3 amino acids: CASIGGTEGAGYTF. As DNA, the CDR3 is TGTGCCAGTATAGGAGGGACAGAGGGCGCGGGCTACACCTTC.

This clonotype was counted ten times or more. V usage is TRBV7-8 and J usage is TRBJ1-4; D is undetermined. Germline V gives CDR1 SGHVS, CDR2 FQNEAQ. V lost 1 base and J lost 4, with 13 bases in between. The CDR3 sequence is 16 residues long. The CDR3 loop is CASSLVEPWVNEKLFF. The DNA of the CDR3 is TGTGCCAGCAGCTTAGTGGAACCCTGGGTTAATGAAAAACTGTTTTTT.